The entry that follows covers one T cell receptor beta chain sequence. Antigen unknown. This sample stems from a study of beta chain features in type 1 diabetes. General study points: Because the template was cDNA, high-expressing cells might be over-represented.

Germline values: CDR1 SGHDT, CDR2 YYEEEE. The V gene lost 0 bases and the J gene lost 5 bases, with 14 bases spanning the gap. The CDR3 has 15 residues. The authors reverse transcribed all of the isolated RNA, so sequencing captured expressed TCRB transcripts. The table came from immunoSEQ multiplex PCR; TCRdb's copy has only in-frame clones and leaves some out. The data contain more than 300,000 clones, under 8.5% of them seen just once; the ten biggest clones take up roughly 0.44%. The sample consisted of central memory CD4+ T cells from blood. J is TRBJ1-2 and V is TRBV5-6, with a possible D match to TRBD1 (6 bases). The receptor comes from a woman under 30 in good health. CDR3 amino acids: CASSLVSRGPYGYTF. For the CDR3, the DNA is TGTGCCAGCAGCTTGGTCTCACGGGGGCCTTATGGCTACACCTTC.